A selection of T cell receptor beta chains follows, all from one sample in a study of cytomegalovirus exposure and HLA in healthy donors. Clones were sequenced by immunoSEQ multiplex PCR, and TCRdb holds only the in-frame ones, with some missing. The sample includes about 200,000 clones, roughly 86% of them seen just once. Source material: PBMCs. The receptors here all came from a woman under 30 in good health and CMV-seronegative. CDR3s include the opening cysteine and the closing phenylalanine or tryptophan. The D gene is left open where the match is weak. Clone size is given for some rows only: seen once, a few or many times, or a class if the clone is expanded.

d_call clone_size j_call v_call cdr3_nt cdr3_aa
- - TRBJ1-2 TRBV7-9 TGTGCCAGCAGCCCCGTGTCCCACTATGGCTACACCTTC CASSPVSHYGYTF
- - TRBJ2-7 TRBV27 TGTGCCAGCGGGTCGGACAGCCTATGGGAGCAGTACTTC CASGSDSLWEQYF
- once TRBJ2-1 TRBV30 TGTGCCTATAACAGGGATTACAATGAGCAGTTCTTC CAYNRDYNEQFF
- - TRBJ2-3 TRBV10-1 TGCGCCAGCAGTGAGGGTGGGGGCCCTCAGTATTTT CASSEGGGPQYF
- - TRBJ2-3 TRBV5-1 TGCGCCAGCACAGGTGGCTTGCACACAGATACGCAGTATTTT CASTGGLHTDTQYF
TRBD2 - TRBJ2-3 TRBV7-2 TGTGCCAGCAGCTTGCTAGCGGGCACAGATACGCAGTATTTT CASSLLAGTDTQYF
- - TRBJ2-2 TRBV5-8 TGTGCCAGCAGCCTAGGTCGGGCCGGGGAGCTGTTTTTT CASSLGRAGELFF
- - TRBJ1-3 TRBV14 TGTGCCAGCAGCCAAGAGTTACTCGGGGGAAACACCATATATTTT CASSQELLGGNTIYF
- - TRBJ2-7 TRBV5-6 TGTGCCAGCAGCTTTTGGGCGGGCTACTCCTACGAGCAGTACTTC CASSFWAGYSYEQYF
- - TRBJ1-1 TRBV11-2 TGTGCCAGCAGCGTCGGGACAACTGAAGCTTTCTTT CASSVGTTEAFF
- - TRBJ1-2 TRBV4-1 TGCGCCAGCAGCCCGTCGGGGCAGGGGATAGATGGCTACACCTTC CASSPSGQGIDGYTF
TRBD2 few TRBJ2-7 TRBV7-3 TGTGCCAGCAGCCAAGCGGGGGGGACCTACGAGCAGTACTTC CASSQAGGTYEQYF
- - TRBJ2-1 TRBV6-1 TGTGCCAGCAGTGAAAATATAGGGGGTGAGCAGTTCTTC CASSENIGGEQFF
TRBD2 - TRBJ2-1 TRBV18 TGTGCCAGCTACCCCCTAGCGGGAGAGACCAATGAGCAGTTCTTC CASYPLAGETNEQFF
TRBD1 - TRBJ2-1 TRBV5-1 TGCGCCAGCAGCTTGAAACAGGGGAGCTCCTACAATGAGCAGTTCTTC CASSLKQGSSYNEQFF
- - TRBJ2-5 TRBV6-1 TGTGCCAGCAGTGAAGGGGCAGGGCAAGAGACCCAGTACTTC CASSEGAGQETQYF
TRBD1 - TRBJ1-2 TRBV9 TGTGCCAGCAGCGTAGACCCGGGACAGAACTATGGCTACACCTTC CASSVDPGQNYGYTF
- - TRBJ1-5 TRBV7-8 TGTGCCAGCAGCTTAGGGCGGCATGATAGTCAGCCCCAGCATTTT CASSLGRHDSQPQHF
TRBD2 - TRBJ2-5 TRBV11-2 TGTGCCAGCAGATCGAGCGGGGAACAAGAGACCCAGTACTTC CASRSSGEQETQYF
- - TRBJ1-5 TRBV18 TGTGCCAGCTCCCAAACGCAGGGGTGGCGCAATCAGCCCCAGCATTTT CASSQTQGWRNQPQHF
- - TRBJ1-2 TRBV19 TGTGCCAGTAAAAGCCGTCAGGGGAGAGGCTACACCTTC CASKSRQGRGYTF
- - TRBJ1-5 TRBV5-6 TGTGCCAGCAGCTTGGGGCGGCGATATAGCAATCAGCCCCAGCATTTT CASSLGRRYSNQPQHF
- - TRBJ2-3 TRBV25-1 TGTGCCAGCAGTGACCAGGAGGGGACAGTAAGCACAGATACGCAGTATTTT CASSDQEGTVSTDTQYF
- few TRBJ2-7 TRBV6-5 TGTGCCAGCACTGGGGACAAATTCTACGAGCAGTACTTC CASTGDKFYEQYF
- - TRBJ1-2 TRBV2 TGTGCCAGCATTATCAACGATGAAAAGACAGCCCGATCCTATGGCTACACCTTC CASIINDEKTARSYGYTF
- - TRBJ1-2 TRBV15 TGTGCCACCAGCAGAGTAAGCCAGGTCTATGGCTACACCTTC CATSRVSQVYGYTF
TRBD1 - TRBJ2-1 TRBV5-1 TGCGCCAGCAGCTTGGGACAGGGGGCCAATGAGCAGTTCTTC CASSLGQGANEQFF
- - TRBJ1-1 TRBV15 TGTGCCACCAGCAGAGATAAGGGAGGAGCTTTCTTT CATSRDKGGAFF
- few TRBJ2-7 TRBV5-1 TGCGCCAGCAGCTTGATTGGGCAGCAGGCCTACGAGCAGTACTTC CASSLIGQQAYEQYF